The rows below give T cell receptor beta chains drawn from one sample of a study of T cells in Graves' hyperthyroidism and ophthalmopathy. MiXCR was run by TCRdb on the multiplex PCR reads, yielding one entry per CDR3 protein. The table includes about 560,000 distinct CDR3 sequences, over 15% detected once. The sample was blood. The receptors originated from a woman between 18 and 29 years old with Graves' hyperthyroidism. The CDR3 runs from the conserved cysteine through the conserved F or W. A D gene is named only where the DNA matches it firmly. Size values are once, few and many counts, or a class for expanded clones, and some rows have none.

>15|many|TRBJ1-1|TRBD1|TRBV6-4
TGTGCCAGCAGTGTCTCCGGGACAGGGGTTACTGAAGCTTTCTTT
CASSVSGTGVTEAFF
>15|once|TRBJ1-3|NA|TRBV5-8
TGTGCCAGCAGCGACCCCTCAGGGTACGGAAACACCATATATTTT
CASSDPSGYGNTIYF
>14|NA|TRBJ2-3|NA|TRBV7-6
TGTGCCAGCAGCTTATTTGCTGGAACAGATACGCAGTATTTT
CASSLFAGTDTQYF
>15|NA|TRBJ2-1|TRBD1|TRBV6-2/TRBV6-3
TGTGCCAGCATTGAGGACAGGAGCTCCTACAATGAGCAGTTCTTC
CASIEDRSSYNEQFF
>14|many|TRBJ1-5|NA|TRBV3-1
TGTGCCAGCAGTCGGGACGGCCCGAATCAGCCCCAGCATTTT
CASSRDGPNQPQHF
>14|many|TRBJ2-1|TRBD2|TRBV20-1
TGCAGTGGGGAACCACTAGCGGGAGGGGATGAGCAGTTCTTC
CSGEPLAGGDEQFF
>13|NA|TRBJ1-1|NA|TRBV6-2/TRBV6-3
TGTGCCAGCCATACGGGAGCGAACACTGAAGCTTTCTTT
CASHTGANTEAFF
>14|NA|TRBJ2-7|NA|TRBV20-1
TGCAGTGCCCTCCCGGGGCCAAGGAACTACGAGCAGTACTTC
CSALPGPRNYEQYF
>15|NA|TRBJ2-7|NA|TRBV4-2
TGTGCCAGCAGCCAAGACGGCGACGGTTACTACGAGCAGTACTTC
CASSQDGDGYYEQYF
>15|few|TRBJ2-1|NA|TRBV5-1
TGCGCCAGCACTCTTGAGGGAGCGTCCTACAATGAGCAGTTCTTC
CASTLEGASYNEQFF
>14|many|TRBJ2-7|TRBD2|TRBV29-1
TGCAGCACGATCGCTCTAGCGGGAGGAGACGAGCAGTACTTC
CSTIALAGGDEQYF
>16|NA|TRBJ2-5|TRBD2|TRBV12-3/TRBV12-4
TGTGCCAGCAGTCCCCGGACTAGCGGGGGTCTAGAGACCCAGTACTTC
CASSPRTSGGLETQYF
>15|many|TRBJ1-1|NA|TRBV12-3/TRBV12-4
TGTGCCAGCAGTTTTTCCCGACAGGCGAGCACTGAAGCTTTCTTT
CASSFSRQASTEAFF
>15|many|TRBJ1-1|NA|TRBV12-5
TGTGCTAGTGGTTTGGTACTAGGGGGGACCACTGAAGCTTTCTTT
CASGLVLGGTTEAFF
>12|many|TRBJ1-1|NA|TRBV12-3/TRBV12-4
TGTGCCAGCAGTCCGACAGGACTTGAAGCTTTCTTT
CASSPTGLEAFF
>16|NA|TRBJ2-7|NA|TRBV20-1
TGCAGTGCTAGACAAGGTGGGGACGGCGAAGACTACGAGCAGTACTTC
CSARQGGDGEDYEQYF
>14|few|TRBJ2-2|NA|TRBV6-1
TGTGCCAGCAGACCCCAGGCTTACCGCGGGGAGCTGTTTTTT
CASRPQAYRGELFF
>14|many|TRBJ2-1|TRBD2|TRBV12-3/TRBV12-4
TGTGCCAGCAGAGGACTAGCGGGGCCCAATGAGCAGTTCTTC
CASRGLAGPNEQFF
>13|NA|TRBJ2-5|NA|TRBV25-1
TGTGCCAGCAGTGAATTTGGGACTTCAGTACGGTACTTC
CASSEFGTSVRYF
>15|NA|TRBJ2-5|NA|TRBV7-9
TGTGCCAGCAGCTTAGTGGAGAACTTCCAAGAGACCCAGTACTTC
CASSLVENFQETQYF
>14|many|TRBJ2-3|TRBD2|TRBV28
TGTGCCAGCAGTTCTCCCGGGCGGGGGTCAACGCAGTATTTT
CASSSPGRGSTQYF
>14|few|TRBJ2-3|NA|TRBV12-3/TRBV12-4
TGTGCCACACTCCCAGGACCCAGCACAGATACGCAGTATTTT
CATLPGPSTDTQYF
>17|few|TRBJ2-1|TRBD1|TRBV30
TGTGCCTGGAGGTACCCCCTTGGACAGGCTTTTTACAATGAGCAGTTCTTC
CAWRYPLGQAFYNEQFF
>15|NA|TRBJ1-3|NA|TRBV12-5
TGTGCTAGTGGTCTGCACCGGCTGTCTGGAAACACCATATATTTT
CASGLHRLSGNTIYF
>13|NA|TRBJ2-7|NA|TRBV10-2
TGCGCCAGCAGTGAGTTTCTGGACTACGAGCAGTACTTC
CASSEFLDYEQYF
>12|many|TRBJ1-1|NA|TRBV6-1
TGTGCCAGCAGTTACGGGGGCACTGAAGCTTTCTTT
CASSYGGTEAFF
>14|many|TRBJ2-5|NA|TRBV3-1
TGTGCCAGCAGCACCCGTCGGGGCCAAGAGACCCAGTACTTC
CASSTRRGQETQYF
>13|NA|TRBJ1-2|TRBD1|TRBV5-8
TGTGCCAGCAGCTCTGGGACAGGGGTACGCTACACCTTC
CASSSGTGVRYTF
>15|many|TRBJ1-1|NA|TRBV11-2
TGTGCCAGCAGCGCAATTCCAGGGCTGAACACTGAAGCTTTCTTT
CASSAIPGLNTEAFF
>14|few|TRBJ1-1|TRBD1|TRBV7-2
TGTGCCAGCAGCTGGAGACAGGGAGGATATGAAGCTTTCTTT
CASSWRQGGYEAFF
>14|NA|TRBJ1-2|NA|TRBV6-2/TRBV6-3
TGTGCCAGCACCCCAGGGTATGGGAACTATGGCTACACCTTC
CASTPGYGNYGYTF
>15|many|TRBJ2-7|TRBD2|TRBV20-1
TGCAGTGCTAGAAACCACGGGCGGGAGTTGATCGAGCAGTACTTC
CSARNHGRELIEQYF
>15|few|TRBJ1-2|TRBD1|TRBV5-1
TGCGCCAGCAGCTCCCGGACAGGGTCGGCCTATGGCTACACCTTC
CASSSRTGSAYGYTF